This T cell receptor (beta chain) was recorded in a study of identifying expanded T cells in peripheral blood. The study, taken as a whole, reports: Technical replicates showed about 1.1 changed clones; two weeks roughly 16; four weeks 19. Variance in clone template counts between roughly two-week samples significantly increased with total template count across all healthy donors.

Details on this clone: Antigen: not known. At one end, the junction sequence differs from germline, possibly due to a read error.

CDR3 length: 17 residues. CDR1 is SGHTA, CDR2 FQGNSA, per germline. This table comes from immunoSEQ multiplex PCR, and its TCRdb copy is limited to in-frame clones, with some not included. Here the sample spans about 89,000 clones, approximately 89% being singletons. Healthy donors had no documented immune events, such as infections, while sampled. The chain combines TRBV7-2 with TRBJ2-3; TRBD2 is a possible D gene (6 bases). The receptor comes from a person aged 18 to 70 in good health. Specimen: blood. CDR3 sequence: CASSQDHSSVLTDTQYF. CDR3 DNA sequence: TGCGCCAGCAGCCAGGACCATTCTAGCGTACTCACAGATACGCAGTATTTT. The whole variable domain, filled in from reference TRBV7-2 and TRBJ2-3, reads GAGVSQSPSNKVTEKGKDVELRCDPISGHTALYWYRQSLGQGLEFLIYFQGNSAPDKSGLPSDRFSAERTGGSVSTLTIQRTQQEDSAVYLCASSQDHSSVLTDTQYFGPGTRLTVL.